This TCR beta chain was retrieved from a study of regulatory dendritic cells for organ transplantation (dated by TCRdb to 2015 to 2018). Notes on the research overall: Before and after allostimulation with regulatory or mature dendritic cells, TCRbeta repertoires were sequenced from sorted naive and memory CD4+ and CD8+ T cells. The paper's findings and limits, for the study overall: Among the resting subsets, the most alloreactive TCR clonotypes were found in memory CD8+ T cells. In both subjects, allostimulation led to expansion of memory CD8+ clones, though the expansion induced by regulatory dendritic cells appeared to be more limited than that induced by mature dendritic cells. Only a couple of subjects were sequenced, and the authors noted considerable between-individual heterogeneity in the alloreactive memory CD8+ T cell pool. The repertoires of naive CD4+ and CD8+ T cells were highly diverse, while memory cell repertoires were less diverse, with memory CD8+ cells being the most oligoclonal.

With regard to this clone: Which antigen it targets is not known. Base qualities are not at hand, and no much larger clone is one base apart.

The V and J ends are trimmed by 0 bases and 9 bases, leaving 10 bases between them. From the cysteine up to the phenylalanine, the CDR3 has a length of 13 residues. Here the CDR3 DNA is all that survives: 39 bases in frame from base 1. The germline V gene sets CDR1 to SGHRS and CDR2 to YFSETQ. FACS was used to sort CD4+ or CD8+ cells into naive T cells, defined as CD45RA+, and memory T cells, defined as CD45RO+. Two healthy control subjects provided the T cells used for TCR sequencing. For the mixed lymphocyte reactions, sorted T cell subsets left unstimulated acted as baseline controls. The Qiagen DNeasy Blood & Tissue Kit was used for extraction of genomic DNA. The TCRbeta CDR3 regions were amplified in a multiplexed two-step PCR with Vbeta-specific forward primers and Jbeta-specific reverse primers. Through the immunoSEQ service, TCRbeta libraries were sequenced on an Illumina instrument. Regarding the original processing steps: IMGT annotation was used to assign V, D and J genes, and synthetic CDR3 analogues were used to correct counts for multiplex PCR bias. In the immunoSEQ Analyzer, repertoire clonality was calculated as one minus the normalized Shannon entropy. Fisher's exact test with Benjamini-Hochberg false discovery rate control was used to define clonal expansion, with two-tailed P<0.01. The source is immuneACCESS, and TCRdb retained only in-frame sequences with V and J called. Part of the clones is not carried over; for the studies checked, unresolved V genes explain less than half of this, and the remainder is unexplained. V and J calls plus clone size are reproduced from that table; the DNA served to infer D and trimming. Counted in this sample were around 29,000 clones; approximately 77% of them appeared once. The ten largest account for 0.4% to 0.5% of the sample.

This TCR came from a human donor in good health. The sample consisted of naive CD8+ T cells from blood. The sample's cell subset or site label, decoded: CD45RA+ naive T cells. The chain uses TRBV5-1 and TRBJ2-1; the D gene assignment is ambiguous. The DNA sequence is TGCGCCAGCAGCTTGGCCGACACAGCTGAGCAGTTCTTC. It codes for CASSLADTAEQFF.